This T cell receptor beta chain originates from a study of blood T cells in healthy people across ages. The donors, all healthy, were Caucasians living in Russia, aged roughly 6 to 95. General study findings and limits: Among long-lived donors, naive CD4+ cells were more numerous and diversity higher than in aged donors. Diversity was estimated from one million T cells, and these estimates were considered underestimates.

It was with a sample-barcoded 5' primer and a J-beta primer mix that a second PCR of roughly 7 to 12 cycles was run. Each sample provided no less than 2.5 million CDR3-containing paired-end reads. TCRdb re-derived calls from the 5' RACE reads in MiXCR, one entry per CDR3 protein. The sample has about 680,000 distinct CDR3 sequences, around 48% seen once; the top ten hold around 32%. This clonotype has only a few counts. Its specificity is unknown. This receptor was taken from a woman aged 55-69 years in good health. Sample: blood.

In DNA form, the CDR3 reads TGTGCCAGCAGCTTCACATTACCCGAGCAGTACTTC. The encoded protein is CASSFTLPEQYF. The J gene is TRBJ2-5, the V gene TRBV7-9, with D unresolved. Near its end, the DNA agrees better with TRBJ2-7, so the J call may be wrong. Germline V gene sequence: CDR1 SEHNR, CDR2 FQNEAQ (reference sequence). The CDR3 runs 12 residues.